The 2 T cell receptor beta chains presented below share a single source sample, sequenced in a study of blood T cell repertoires in COVID-19 (dated by TCRdb to 2020 to 2021). The method was the immunoSEQ multiplex PCR assay. Sourced from immuneACCESS, this table was stored by TCRdb with only in-frame sequences that have V and J called. A share of the clones is absent; for the studies checked, an unresolved V gene accounts for under half, and the remainder has no known explanation. The sample table shows around 250,000 clones, and roughly 88% are seen once. The ten largest clones add up to about 12% of the sample. The sample comprised peripheral blood. Receptors originate from a man older than 75 with acute or convalescent COVID-19.

J is TRBJ1-4 and V is TRBV18; TRBD1 matches at 8 bases. After removal of 4 bases from V and 1 base from J, the junction contained 8 bases not matched to a gene. The CDR3 sequence is 17 residues long. Looked up from germline, CDR1 is KGHSH and CDR2 is LQKENI. The CDR3 DNA follows: TGTGCCAGCTCACTCGACAGGGGAAAGGGAACTAATGAAAAACTGTTTTTT. Translation: CASSLDRGKGTNEKLFF.

The chain recombines TRBV19 with TRBJ1-5; 8 bases agree with TRBD1. The CDR3 covers 15 residues. V was clipped by 6 bases and J by 6 bases; unmatched bases: 10. The V gene's germline CDR1 is LNHDA and CDR2 SQIVND (reference sequence). The CDR3 region is CASRSPGQVFQPQHF. CDR3 coding DNA: TGTGCCAGTAGGTCTCCGGGACAGGTATTTCAGCCCCAGCATTTT.